The rows below give T cell receptor beta chains drawn from one sample of a study of blood T cell dynamics during melanoma immunotherapy. Here immunoSEQ multiplex PCR was the method, and the copy in TCRdb shows in-frame clones only, minus some. The data contain fewer than 20,000 clones, 94% of them singletons. This sample comprised effector memory CD8+ T cells from blood, obtained from a patient treated with checkpoint blockade. These receptors originate from a human donor with melanoma. The CDR3 runs from the conserved cysteine through the conserved F or W. Each record gives: V gene, J gene, CDR3 protein.

>TRBV5-8|TRBJ2-1
CASSLKMLYNEQFF
>TRBV13|TRBJ2-1
CASSPGLAGRNEQFF
>TRBV6-5|TRBJ2-1
CASRPRQGGRNEQFF
>TRBV5-8|TRBJ1-1
CASSLRGNTEAFF
>TRBV11-1|TRBJ2-1
CASSLTSTVLAEFF
>TRBV2|TRBJ2-7
CASSEGLAGEGEQYF
>TRBV6-1|TRBJ1-5
CASSEWLHGNQPQHF
>TRBV15|TRBJ1-1
CATSRDGNTEAFF
>TRBV7-3|TRBJ2-2
CASSGRGRDPGELFF
>TRBV15|TRBJ2-3
CATRSAIPDTQYF
>TRBV4-1|TRBJ2-1
CASSQVVAVSYNEQFF
>TRBV28|TRBJ2-1
CASSWTGREVSYNEQFF
>TRBV7-9|TRBJ2-1
CASSLISGWNEQFF
>TRBV2|TRBJ2-7
CASRAQGGYEQYF
>TRBV13|TRBJ2-7
CASSLDRAGTEQYF
>TRBV27|TRBJ2-7
CASSPVRADYEQYF
>TRBV2|TRBJ1-2
CASSAGLQAYGYTF
>TRBV6-9|TRBJ1-1
CASSYQDPDTEAFF
>TRBV2|TRBJ2-5
CASSEGETQYF
>TRBV5-4|TRBJ1-1
CASSGGLAEAFF
>TRBV27|TRBJ2-5
CASSLFAGGRKETQYF
>TRBV2|TRBJ2-1
CASSAQGLEGNEQFF
>TRBV9|NA
CASSVGQGAYEQYF
>TRBV27|TRBJ2-7
CASSPGQGRRQYF
>TRBV7-3|TRBJ2-2
CASSYRQQGAGLNTGELFF
>TRBV28|TRBJ2-7
CASSLTGISGEQYF
>TRBV13|TRBJ2-2
CASSSHGELFF
>TRBV2|TRBJ2-1
CASIPRLAGGGNEQFF
>TRBV2|TRBJ1-2
CASREDRVELVYGYTF
>TRBV9|TRBJ2-5
CASSDRLAGAGTQYF
>TRBV6-4|TRBJ1-5
CASSDSKWDLSNQPQHF
>TRBV15|TRBJ1-2
CATSRDLEGMIGYTF
>TRBV11-1|TRBJ2-7
CASSLWVSYEQYF
>TRBV7-9|TRBJ2-1
CASSSPGTSGTFQFF
>TRBV7-3|TRBJ2-3
CASSLSAGGRGDTQYF
>TRBV27|TRBJ2-1
CASSLSGPRNEQFF
>TRBV7-9|TRBJ2-7
CASSSESYEQYF
>TRBV11-2|TRBJ1-5
CASSFGAGGQPQHF
>TRBV7-9|TRBJ2-3
CASSSMGLAGPTDTQYF
>TRBV7-8|TRBJ2-2
CASSLVAAGWGAGGELFF
>TRBV28|TRBJ2-1
CASTGTSVLNEQFF
>TRBV5-6|TRBJ2-1
CASSLELGRAPSYNEQFF
>TRBV19|TRBJ2-7
CASAGQQDYEQYF
>TRBV7-2|TRBJ1-5
CASSSFGMGTGDQPQHF
>TRBV19|TRBJ2-2
CASTIGSGELFF
>TRBV4-1|TRBJ2-7
CASSPPEQGPSYEQYF
>TRBV6-5|TRBJ1-2
CASSYSGRAKGYGYTF
>TRBV4-2|TRBJ2-7
CASSLGTSGRSRVHEQYF